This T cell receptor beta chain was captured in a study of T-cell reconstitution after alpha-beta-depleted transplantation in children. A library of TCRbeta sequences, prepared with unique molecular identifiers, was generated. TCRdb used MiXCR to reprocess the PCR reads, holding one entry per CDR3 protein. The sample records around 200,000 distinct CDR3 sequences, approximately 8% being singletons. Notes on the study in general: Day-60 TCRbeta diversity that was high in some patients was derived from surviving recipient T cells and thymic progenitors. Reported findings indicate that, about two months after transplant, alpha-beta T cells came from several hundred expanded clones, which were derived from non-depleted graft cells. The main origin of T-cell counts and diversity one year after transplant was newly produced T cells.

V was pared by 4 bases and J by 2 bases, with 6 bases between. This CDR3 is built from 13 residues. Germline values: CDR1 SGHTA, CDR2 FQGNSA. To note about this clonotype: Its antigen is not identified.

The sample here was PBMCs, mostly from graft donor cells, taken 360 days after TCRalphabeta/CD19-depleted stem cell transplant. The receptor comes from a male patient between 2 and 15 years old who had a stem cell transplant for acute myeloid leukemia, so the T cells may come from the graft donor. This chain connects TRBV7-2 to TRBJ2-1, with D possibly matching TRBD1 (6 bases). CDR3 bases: TGTGCCAGCAGCTGGGGGCCCTACAATGAGCAGTTCTTC. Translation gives CASSWGPYNEQFF.